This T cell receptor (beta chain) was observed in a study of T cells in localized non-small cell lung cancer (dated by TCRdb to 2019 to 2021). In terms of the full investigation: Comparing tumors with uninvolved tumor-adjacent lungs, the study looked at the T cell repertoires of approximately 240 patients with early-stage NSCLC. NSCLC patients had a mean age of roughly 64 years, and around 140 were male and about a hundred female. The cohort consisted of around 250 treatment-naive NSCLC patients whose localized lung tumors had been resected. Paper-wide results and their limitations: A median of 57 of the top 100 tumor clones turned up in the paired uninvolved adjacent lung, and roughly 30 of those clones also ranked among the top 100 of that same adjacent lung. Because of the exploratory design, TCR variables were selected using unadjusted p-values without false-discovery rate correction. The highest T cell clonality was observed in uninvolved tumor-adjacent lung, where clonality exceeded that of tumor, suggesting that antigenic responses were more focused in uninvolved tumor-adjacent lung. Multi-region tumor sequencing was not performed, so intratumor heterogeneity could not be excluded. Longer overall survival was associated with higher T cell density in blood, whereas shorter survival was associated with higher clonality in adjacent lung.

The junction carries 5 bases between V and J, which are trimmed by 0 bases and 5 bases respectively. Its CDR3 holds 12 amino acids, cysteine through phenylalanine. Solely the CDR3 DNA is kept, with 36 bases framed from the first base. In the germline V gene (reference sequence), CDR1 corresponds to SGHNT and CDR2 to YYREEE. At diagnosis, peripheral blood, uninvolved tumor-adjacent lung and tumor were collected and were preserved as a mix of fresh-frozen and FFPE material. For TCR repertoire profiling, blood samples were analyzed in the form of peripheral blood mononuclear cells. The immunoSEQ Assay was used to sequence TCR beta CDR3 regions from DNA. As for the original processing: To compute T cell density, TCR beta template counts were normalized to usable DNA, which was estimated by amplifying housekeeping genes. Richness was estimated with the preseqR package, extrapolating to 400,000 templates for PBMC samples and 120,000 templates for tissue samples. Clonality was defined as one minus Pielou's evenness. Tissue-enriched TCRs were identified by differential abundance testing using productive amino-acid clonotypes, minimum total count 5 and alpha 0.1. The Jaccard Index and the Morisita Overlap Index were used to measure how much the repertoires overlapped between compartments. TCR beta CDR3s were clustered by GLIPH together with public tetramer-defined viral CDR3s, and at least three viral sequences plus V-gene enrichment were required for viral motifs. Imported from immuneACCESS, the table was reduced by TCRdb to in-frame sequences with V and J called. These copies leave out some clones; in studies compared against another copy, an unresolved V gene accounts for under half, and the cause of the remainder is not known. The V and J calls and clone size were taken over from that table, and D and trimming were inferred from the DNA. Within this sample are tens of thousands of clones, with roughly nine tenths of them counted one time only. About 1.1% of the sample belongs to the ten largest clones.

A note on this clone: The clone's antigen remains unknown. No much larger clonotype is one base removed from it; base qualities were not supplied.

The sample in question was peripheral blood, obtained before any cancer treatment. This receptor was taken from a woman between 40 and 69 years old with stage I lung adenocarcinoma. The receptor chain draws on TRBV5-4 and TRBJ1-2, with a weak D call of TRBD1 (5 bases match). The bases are TGTGCCAGCAGCTTGGGGGGGTATGGCTACACCTTC. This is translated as CASSLGGYGYTF.